This section outlines one T cell receptor (beta chain) sequence together with its context. The sample belongs to a study of control samples from healthy donors and cancer patients. V lost 4 bases, J lost 5 bases, and 7 bases stayed unmatched. CDR3 length equals 15 residues. CDR1 and CDR2 (germline): SGDLS, YYNGEE. Profiling relied on immunoSEQ multiplex PCR, and the TCRdb table lists in-frame clones only, not all of them. The sample holds about 80,000 clones; approximately 80% are singletons and the top ten take approximately 10%. The chain has TRBV9 and TRBJ2-5; TRBD1 matches at 11 bases. The sequence was obtained from a man aged 60 to 75 with head and neck cancer. The sequencing sample was made of PBMCs. The CDR3, as DNA: TGTGCCAGCAGCCGCTGGACAGGGGGCCAGGAGACCCAGTACTTC. This sequence encodes CASSRWTGGQETQYF.